The 26 T cell receptor beta chains below come from one sample, sequenced in a study of blood T cell repertoires in COVID-19. Method: immunoSEQ multiplex PCR; TCRdb's copy keeps in-frame clones and lacks some. Of about 230,000 clones in the sample, around four fifths are singletons; the top ten hold approximately 18%. Sequenced: peripheral blood. The receptors come from a woman older than 75 with active or convalescent COVID-19.

This sequence joins TRBV7-9 and TRBJ1-5; TRBD1 matches at 7 bases. Trimming removed 5 bases from V and 4 bases from J; junction bases left unmatched: 8. Germline V lookup: CDR1 SEHNR, CDR2 FQNEAQ (reference sequence). The CDR3 covers 15 residues. Here the CDR3 reads CASSPTGALNQPQHF. Here the CDR3 DNA reads TGTGCCAGCAGCCCAACAGGGGCCCTTAATCAGCCCCAGCATTTT.

This clone was recorded a few times. This sequence joins TRBV19 and TRBJ1-5; D not certain. The germline V gene encodes CDR1 LNHDA and CDR2 SQIVND (reference sequence). CDR3 length: 18 residues. V lost 2 bases and J lost 5, with 22 bases in between. CDR3 protein: CASSIRRWQVDSDQPQHF. Here the CDR3 DNA reads TGTGCCAGTAGTATAAGACGGTGGCAGGTTGATTCGGATCAGCCCCAGCATTTT.

CDR3 in DNA: TGTGCCAGCAGCTTAACCGCGGGGGAGCTGTTTTTT. This sequence encodes CASSLTAGELFF. The rearrangement joins TRBV7-3 to TRBJ2-2; no clear D gene. The CDR3 is made up of 12 amino acids. V was cut by 0 bases and J by 8 bases, with 4 bases left in between. Germline V gene lookup returns CDR1 SGHTA and CDR2 FQGTGA.

This clone was counted many times. The CDR3 spells CASTARSMNTEAFF. DNA for the CDR3: TGTGCCAGCACCGCACGTAGCATGAACACTGAAGCTTTCTTT. This chain links TRBV11-2 with TRBJ1-1; D gene uncertain. Between the trimmed V and J ends, which lost 7 bases and 0 bases, there was a span of 12 bases. This CDR3 spans 14 amino acids. Germline loops: CDR1 SGHAT, CDR2 FQNNGV. Complete variable domain (other parts from reference TRBV11-2 and TRBJ1-1): EAGVAQSPRYKIIEKRQSVAFWCNPISGHATLYWYQQILGQGPKLLIQFQNNGVVDDSQLPKDRFSAERLKGVDSTLKIQPAKLEDSAVYLCASTARSMNTEAFFGQGTRLTVV.

In this sample, this clone turned up a few times. V usage is TRBV18 and J usage is TRBJ2-2, with 11 nucleotides matching TRBD2. The V segment lost 6 bases and the J segment 1 base; nucleotides outside the gene matches: 4. This CDR3 has 16 amino acids. Germline V gives CDR1 KGHSH, CDR2 LQKENI. This CDR3 is CASSPGTSGNTGELFF. DNA of the CDR3: TGTGCCAGCTCGCCCGGGACTAGCGGGAACACCGGGGAGCTGTTTTTT. The full variable domain, in which reference TRBV18 and TRBJ2-2 provide the parts outside the CDR3, is NAGVMQNPRHLVRRRGQEARLRCSPMKGHSHVYWYRQLPEEGLKFMVYLQKENIIDESGMPKERFSAEFPKEGPSILRIQQVVRGDSAAYFCASSPGTSGNTGELFFGEGSRLTVL.

V usage is TRBV5-1 and J usage is TRBJ1-2, with 11 bases that match TRBD1. Germline CDR1 SGHRS, CDR2 YFSETQ. The CDR3 is made up of 15 amino acids. V lost 0 bases and J lost 8; bases outside the gene matches: 6. The CDR3 loop is CASSLEGQGATGYTF. In DNA form, the CDR3 reads TGCGCCAGCAGCTTGGAAGGACAGGGGGCAACCGGCTACACCTTC.

This clone was seen just once. The chain is built from TRBV11-3 and TRBJ2-1; D may be TRBD2 (5 bases). V dropped 2 bases and J dropped 7 bases, with 15 bases sitting between them. The CDR3 is 15 residues long. The germline V gene encodes CDR1 SGHNT and CDR2 YENEEA. The CDR3 loop is CASSLIRGIGNEQFF. CDR3 in DNA: TGTGCCAGCAGCTTAATACGGGGTATAGGGAATGAGCAGTTCTTC.

The count of this clone is one. This sequence joins TRBV9 and TRBJ1-5, with D unclear. V was cut by 3 bases and J by 6 bases, with 16 bases left in between. The CDR3 covers 15 residues. Germline V lookup: CDR1 SGDLS, CDR2 YYNGEE. CDR3 protein: CASSAEGAGGQPQHF. The CDR3 DNA reads TGTGCCAGCAGCGCCGAGGGTGCAGGCGGTCAGCCCCAGCATTTT.

This chain connects TRBV5-6 to TRBJ2-7; TRBD2 matches 7 bases. This CDR3 region has 13 residues. V dropped 7 bases and J dropped 3; count of bases not matched to a gene: 7. Germline CDR1 and CDR2: SGHDT and YYEEEE. In DNA form, the CDR3 reads TGTGCCAGCCCCTCGGGGAGGGGCTACGAGCAGTACTTC. It translates to CASPSGRGYEQYF.

This clone was seen a single time. V usage is TRBV18 and J usage is TRBJ2-7; D uncertain. The CDR3 has 12 amino acids. The V end was cut by 5 bases, the J end by 2 bases, with 7 bases between. Germline lookup yields CDR1 KGHSH and CDR2 LQKENI. This chain's CDR3 is CASSYETYEQYF. The CDR3 DNA reads TGTGCCAGCTCATACGAGACCTACGAGCAGTACTTC.

The V gene is TRBV19, the J gene TRBJ2-3; D unclear. In germline, CDR1 is LNHDA, CDR2 SQIVND (reference sequence). There are 14 residues in the CDR3. V lost 3 bases and J 2 bases, leaving 9 bases between the germline ends. CDR3 loop: CASSIGASTDTQYF. The DNA for the CDR3 is TGTGCCAGTAGTATTGGAGCCTCCACAGATACGCAGTATTTT. Variable domain in full (rest from reference TRBV19 and TRBJ2-3): DGGITQSPKYLFRKEGQNVTLSCEQNLNHDAMYWYRQDPGQGLRLIYYSQIVNDFQKGDIAEGYSVSREKKESFPLTVTSAQKNPTAFYLCASSIGASTDTQYFGPGTRLTVL.

The CDR3 DNA follows: TGTGCCAGCAGCCCTGCCGGGACAGGGTTTTCACCCCTCCACTTT. Its protein is CASSPAGTGFSPLHF. The chain is built from TRBV3-1 (or the pseudogene TRBV3-2) and TRBJ1-6; TRBD1 matches at 9 bases. There are 15 residues in the CDR3. V trimming: 4 bases; J trimming: 9 bases; junction bases outside the gene matches: 7. Germline lookup yields CDR1 LGHDT and CDR2 YNNKEL (reference sequence).

V is TRBV5-1 and J is TRBJ2-7, with a possible D match to TRBD1 (7 bases). This CDR3 spans 15 amino acids. Germline V CDR1 and CDR2: SGHRS, YFSETQ. The V end lost 0 bases, the J end lost 4 bases, and 14 bases lay between the germline ends. For the CDR3, the DNA is TGCGCCAGCAGCTTGGGACAGGGAGGAAAATACGAGCAGTACTTC. This codes for CASSLGQGGKYEQYF.

This sequence joins TRBV20-1 and TRBJ2-1; D is unresolved. The CDR3 is 15 amino acids. Trimming stripped 3 bases from V and 7 bases from J, with 19 bases between. CDR1 is DFQATT, CDR2 SNEGSKA, per germline (reference sequence). This chain's CDR3 is CSASPLLPNGNEQFF. The CDR3 DNA is TGCAGTGCTAGTCCCTTACTACCTAATGGGAATGAGCAGTTCTTC.

CDR3 in DNA: TGTGCCAGCAGTTTAGAGAGTTTAGAGACCCAGTACTTC. Protein sequence: CASSLESLETQYF. V gene TRBV28 combines with J gene TRBJ2-5; D not resolved. Germline V gene data show CDR1 as MDHEN and CDR2 as SYDVKM. V lost 2 bases to trimming and J lost 4 bases, with 8 bases between them. The CDR3 loop spans 13 amino acids.

The chain is built from TRBV7-6 and TRBJ2-7; 11 nucleotides line up with TRBD1. V gave up 7 bases and J gave up 7 bases; unmatched junction bases: 15. Germline values: CDR1 SGHVS, CDR2 FNYEAQ. The CDR3 covers 16 residues. The CDR3 nucleotides are TGTGCCAGCACCCCAGGGGCGGGACAGGGGGGCCTGGAGCAGTACTTC. Translating gives CASTPGAGQGGLEQYF.

This chain joins TRBV7-2 and TRBJ2-6, with D perhaps TRBD1 (5 bases). The V end lost 5 bases, the J end lost 2 bases, and 16 bases lay between the germline ends. Germline loops: CDR1 SGHTA, CDR2 FQGNSA. This CDR3 is 17 amino acids long. This chain's CDR3 is CASSRRGGAAGANVLTF. CDR3 bases: TGTGCCAGCAGCCGTCGAGGTGGGGCGGCTGGGGCCAACGTCCTGACTTTC. Full variable domain (rest looked up from reference TRBV7-2 and TRBJ2-6): GAGVSQSPSNKVTEKGKDVELRCDPISGHTALYWYRQSLGQGLEFLIYFQGNSAPDKSGLPSDRFSAERTGGSVSTLTIQRTQQEDSAVYLCASSRRGGAAGANVLTFGAGSRLTVL.

This clone has just a few counts. This chain connects TRBV15 to TRBJ1-3; D is ambiguous. Between the trimmed V and J ends, which lost 5 bases and 1 base, there was a span of 6 bases. In germline, CDR1 is LNHNV, CDR2 YYDKDF (reference sequence). The CDR3 extends over 13 amino acids. In DNA, the CDR3 is TGTGCCACCAGCTCCCAATCTGGAAACACCATATATTTT. It specifies CATSSQSGNTIYF.

The chain couples TRBV27 to TRBJ1-1; 7 positions agree with TRBD1. This CDR3 region has 13 residues. Germline V gene lookup returns CDR1 MNHEY and CDR2 SMNVEV (reference sequence). V was pared by 4 bases and J by 10 bases, with 9 bases of the junction left unmatched. The CDR3, as DNA: TGTGCCAGCAGTTCTCAGAACACAGGGGCAGCTTTCTTT. Translation: CASSSQNTGAAFF.

The chain carries TRBV9 and TRBJ1-1; TRBD1 might be the D (6 bases). The length of the CDR3 is 16 residues. The V gene's germline CDR1 is SGDLS and CDR2 YYNGEE. The ends were cut back, 0 bases at V and 8 bases at J, with 20 bases in the middle. The CDR3 nucleotides are TGTGCCAGCAGCGTAGACCCGGGACAAGCAATCAGAGAAGCTTTCTTT. It is translated as CASSVDPGQAIREAFF. Full variable domain (rest looked up from reference TRBV9 and TRBJ1-1): DSGVTQTPKHLITATGQRVTLRCSPRSGDLSVYWYQQSLDQGLQFLIQYYNGEERAKGNILERFSAQQFPDLHSELNLSSLELGDSALYFCASSVDPGQAIREAFFGQGTRLTVV.

As DNA, the CDR3 is TGTGCCAGCAGTTACAGGGGCCGCTCTGGGGCCAACGTCCTGACTTTC. This translates into CASSYRGRSGANVLTF. The rearrangement uses TRBV6-5 and TRBJ2-6, with D perhaps TRBD1 (5 bases). This CDR3 comprises 16 residues. Germline V gene lookup returns CDR1 MNHEY and CDR2 SVGAGI. Trimming stripped 2 bases from V and 0 bases from J, with 8 bases between.

This clone has more than one count but fewer than ten. V usage is TRBV30 and J usage is TRBJ1-5; TRBD1 matches 9 bases. CDR1 is GTSNPN and CDR2 is SVGIG in the germline V gene (reference sequence). The CDR3 covers 16 residues. J gave up 2 bases and V 4 bases, and 9 bases lay outside the gene matches. In nucleotides, the CDR3 is TGTGCCTGGACCAACTCCGGGACAGGGCGCAATCAGCCCCAGCATTTT. Its protein product is CAWTNSGTGRNQPQHF.

The chain joins TRBV18 to TRBJ1-5, with TRBD1 matching over 7 bases. In germline, CDR1 is KGHSH, CDR2 LQKENI. The V and J ends lost 4 bases and 2 bases, in that order; junction bases with no gene match: 11. The CDR3 length is 17 residues. This CDR3 is CASSLALRQGGNQPQHF. CDR3 nucleotide sequence: TGTGCCAGCTCACTCGCCCTACGACAGGGAGGCAATCAGCCCCAGCATTTT. The variable domain in full, with the rest retrieved from reference TRBV18 and TRBJ1-5, is NAGVMQNPRHLVRRRGQEARLRCSPMKGHSHVYWYRQLPEEGLKFMVYLQKENIIDESGMPKERFSAEFPKEGPSILRIQQVVRGDSAAYFCASSLALRQGGNQPQHFGDGTRLSIL.

This chain connects TRBV20-1 to TRBJ2-1; 9 nucleotides line up with TRBD2. This CDR3 region has 13 residues. In germline, CDR1 is DFQATT, CDR2 SNEGSKA (reference sequence). V trimming: 3 bases; J trimming: 3 bases; junction bases outside the gene matches: 0. The CDR3 nucleotides are TGCAGTGCTAGTAGCGGGGGCTACAATGAGCAGTTCTTC. This gives the protein CSASSGGYNEQFF.

This sequence joins TRBV19 and TRBJ2-7; 9 bases map to TRBD1. The trim removed 6 bases at V and 2 bases at J, leaving 2 bases unmatched. The V gene's germline CDR1 is LNHDA and CDR2 SQIVND (reference sequence). The CDR3 is made up of 13 amino acids. The DNA for the CDR3 is TGTGCCAGTAGAGGGACAGGGACCTACGAGCAGTACTTC. It encodes CASRGTGTYEQYF.

This chain joins TRBV18 and TRBJ2-7, with D tentatively TRBD1 (7 bases). Trimming took 1 base from V and 9 from J, leaving 10 bases between them. Looked up from germline, CDR1 is KGHSH and CDR2 is LQKENI. CDR3 size: 12 residues. CDR3 DNA: TGTGCCAGCTCACCACGGCAGGGGGGGCAGTACTTC. This translates into CASSPRQGGQYF.